This paragraph reports one T cell receptor beta chain. Antigen: not known. This sample stems from a study of cytomegalovirus exposure and HLA in healthy donors. Study-wide context: Membership in the Caucasian-associated ancestry cluster was found for about 80% of nearly 400 genotyped donors. Notes on the study in general: Listed as cytomegalovirus-associated were over 150 TCR beta chains.

CDR3 length: 17 amino acids. The V gene's germline CDR1 is KGHSY and CDR2 FQNENV. The germline V and J ends were trimmed by 0 bases and 4 bases, with 17 bases remaining between them. This PCR relied on a set of 60 Vbeta primers and 13 Jbeta primers. The data were produced by immunoSEQ multiplex PCR, yet TCRdb's version contains in-frame clones alone and is incomplete. There are approximately 150,000 clones in the sample; 80% occur only once, and 4% to 5.5% lies in the top ten. The receptor was isolated from a man aged 25 to 40 in good health and CMV-seronegative. Sequencing was done on a sample of PBMCs. The chain has TRBV16 and TRBJ2-3; D perhaps matches TRBD2 (5 bases). Here the CDR3 reads CASSQSLEHGKADTQYF. The CDR3 nucleotides read TGTGCCAGCAGCCAATCACTAGAGCACGGGAAGGCAGATACGCAGTATTTT.